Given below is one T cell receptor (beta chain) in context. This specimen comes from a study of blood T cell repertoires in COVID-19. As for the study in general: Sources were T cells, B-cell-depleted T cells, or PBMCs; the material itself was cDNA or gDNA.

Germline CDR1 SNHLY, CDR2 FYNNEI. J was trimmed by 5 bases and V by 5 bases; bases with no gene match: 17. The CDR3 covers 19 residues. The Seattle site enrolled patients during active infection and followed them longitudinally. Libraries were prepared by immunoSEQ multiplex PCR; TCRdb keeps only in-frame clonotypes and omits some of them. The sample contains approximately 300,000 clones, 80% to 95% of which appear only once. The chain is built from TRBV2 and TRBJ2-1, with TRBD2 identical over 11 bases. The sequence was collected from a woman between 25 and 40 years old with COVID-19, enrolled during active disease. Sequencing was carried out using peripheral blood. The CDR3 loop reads CASSQTNPTSGTNDNEQFF. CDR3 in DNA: TGTGCCAGCAGTCAGACCAACCCGACTAGCGGGACCAACGACAATGAGCAGTTCTTC.